Listed here is a single T cell receptor beta chain. The sample belongs to a study of a mutant IDH1 vaccine in newly diagnosed glioma. Study-level background: Prior therapy was radiotherapy, temozolomide, or both; most received both.

Losses at the gene ends were 4 bases for V and 8 bases for J; bases not matched to a gene: 7. CDR1 is SGHRS and CDR2 is YFSETQ in the germline V gene. CDR3 length: 13 amino acids. The protocol was immunoSEQ multiplex PCR, while the TCRdb copy is restricted to in-frame clones and leaves out a portion. The sample yields tens of thousands of clones, 60% to 85% seen once. Time point denoted: baseline, week 1 (first vaccination visit). This sample's treatment: pre-vaccination baseline after standard-of-care therapy. Each tumor in the donors was a new WHO grade 3 or 4 astrocytoma, IDH1-mutant and ATRX-lost.

The source was PBMCs, collected from a glioma patient treated with radiotherapy, temozolomide or both. The chain employs TRBV5-1 and TRBJ1-1; 8 bases align to TRBD1. The TCR was taken from a woman aged 40 to 50 with glioma. CDR3 sequence (DNA): TGCGCCAGCAGCCTAGGGACAGGAGGGGAAGCTTTCTTT. Its protein is CASSLGTGGEAFF.